The present T cell receptor beta chain was sequenced within a study of identical twins. Study-level points and caveats: There was more out-of-frame TCR alpha sharing in monozygotic twins than models estimated.

TCRdb itself ran the 5' RACE reads through MiXCR, one entry per CDR3 protein. Of some 200,000 distinct CDR3 sequences listed, around 6.9% are singletons. This clonotype was seen ten or more times. Its specificity is unknown. The sample was also reused in another study, on yellow fever vaccine responses in identical twins.

The sequenced sample was memory (CD45RO+) T cells sorted from blood. The sequence was collected from a woman in her late teens or twenties in good health.

The CDR3 is CSVGVMNTEAFF. CDR3 DNA: TGCAGCGTCGGGGTCATGAACACTGAAGCTTTCTTT. V usage is TRBV29-1 and J usage is TRBJ1-1; D gene uncertain. Per the germline V gene, CDR1 is SQVTM and CDR2 is ANQGSEA. V was shortened by 6 bases and J by 0 bases, with 8 bases between the two germline ends. This CDR3 contains 12 residues.